Below are 16 T cell receptor beta chains sequenced from a single sample in a study of T cell changes during pregnancy in multiple sclerosis. Data came from immunoSEQ multiplex PCR; TCRdb stores just in-frame clones and leaves some out. The sample has approximately 8,500 clones; 87% are singletons. The sample consisted of CD8+ T cells from peripheral blood mononuclear cells, taken in the first trimester of pregnancy. The receptors shown here come from a female donor in good health, enrolled as a control in a pregnancy study.

This chain links TRBV7-9 with TRBJ2-3; 10 nucleotides match TRBD2. V dropped 5 bases and J dropped 4; count of bases not matched to a gene: 15. The CDR3 loop spans 18 amino acids. Germline CDR1 is SEHNR and CDR2 is FQNEAQ (reference sequence). CDR3 nucleotide sequence: TGTGCCAGCAGCCCACCGGCGGCTAGCGGGGGTCAGCCAGATACGCAGTATTTT. Protein sequence: CASSPPAASGGQPDTQYF.

The chain employs TRBV6-4 and TRBJ2-3, with 9 bases fitting TRBD1. Germline CDR1 is MRHNA and CDR2 is SNTAGT. This CDR3 contains 17 residues. Trimming cost V 3 bases and J 3 bases; bases outside gene matches: 10. The DNA for the CDR3 is TGTGCCAGCAGTGAGGGGCCGGCGGGACAGGGAACAGATACGCAGTATTTT. It translates to CASSEGPAGQGTDTQYF.

This chain joins TRBV7-8 and TRBJ2-1; no firm D call. Germline V CDR1 and CDR2: SGHVS, FQNEAQ. Trimming left V 1 base short and J 6 bases short, with 10 bases between. This CDR3 region has 14 residues. The CDR3 coding sequence is TGTGCCAGCAGCTTAGAGTGGAAGCGCAATGAGCAGTTCTTC. Translating gives CASSLEWKRNEQFF. The full variable domain, completed using reference TRBV7-8 and TRBJ2-1, is GAGVSQSPRYKVAKRGQDVALRCDPISGHVSLFWYQQALGQGPEFLTYFQNEAQLDKSGLPSDRFFAERPEGSVSTLKIQRTQQEDSAVYLCASSLEWKRNEQFFGPGTRLTVL.

DNA for the CDR3: TGTGCCAGCAGCTTAGGGTTCCTCGGGACAGCCTCGAACACCGGGGAGCTGTTTTTT. Its protein product is CASSLGFLGTASNTGELFF. The chain uses TRBV11-2 and TRBJ2-2, with 7 bases lining up with TRBD1. J lost 0 bases, V lost 1 base, and 11 bases had no gene match. Germline V gene lookup returns CDR1 SGHAT and CDR2 FQNNGV. The length of the CDR3 is 19 residues.

As to this clone: This sample also contains other DNA sequences that code for the same CDR3. The genes are TRBV6-1 and TRBJ2-7; 12 positions agree with TRBD2. Germline V CDR1 and CDR2: MNHNS, SASEGT. J was trimmed by 3 bases and V by 1 base; bases with no gene match: 1. The CDR3 extends over 15 amino acids. CDR3 sequence: CASSEETSGSYEQYF. In DNA, the CDR3 is TGTGCCAGCAGTGAAGAGACTAGCGGGAGCTACGAGCAGTACTTC.

This chain joins TRBV28 and TRBJ2-2; tentative D call: TRBD1 (5 bases). CDR3 size: 16 residues. Trimming removed 7 bases from V and 0 bases from J, with 15 bases in between. CDR1 MDHEN and CDR2 SYDVKM come from the germline V gene. CDR3 sequence: CASNQPDSPNTGELFF. In nucleotides, the CDR3 is TGTGCCAGCAATCAACCCGACAGCCCGAACACCGGGGAGCTGTTTTTT.

The rearrangement joins TRBV6-5 to TRBJ2-3; 8 positions match TRBD2. The V gene's germline CDR1 is MNHEY and CDR2 SVGAGI. The ends lost 6 bases at V and 2 bases at J; junction bases unmatched: 4. The CDR3 sequence is 14 residues long. As DNA, the CDR3 is TGTGCCAGCAGCCCGGGACTAGACACAGATACGCAGTATTTT. Translation: CASSPGLDTDTQYF.

This chain connects TRBV27 to TRBJ1-1; no reliable D call. CDR1 and CDR2 from the germline V gene are MNHEY and SMNVEV (reference sequence). The CDR3 runs to 11 residues. V was pared by 6 bases and J by 4 bases, with 6 bases between. As DNA, the CDR3 is TGTGCCAGCAGGTGGGCCACTGAAGCTTTCTTT. Encoded protein: CASRWATEAFF.

The chain recombines TRBV29-1 with TRBJ1-2, with a weak D call TRBD1 (5 bases). The germline gives CDR1 SQVTM, CDR2 ANQGSEA. The CDR3 is made up of 12 amino acids. V was trimmed by 1 base and J by 8 bases, leaving 11 bases between them. CDR3 loop: CSVEGRTRGYTF. DNA of the CDR3: TGCAGCGTTGAAGGCCGGACACGGGGCTACACCTTC.

The chain carries TRBV7-9 and TRBJ2-7, with 7 nucleotides matching TRBD2. The CDR3 length is 13 residues. V lost 1 base to trimming and J lost 6 bases; unmatched junction nucleotides: 3. The germline CDR1 and CDR2 sequences are SEHNR and FQNEAQ (reference sequence). The CDR3 region has the DNA TGTGCCAGCAGCTTAGGGGGGAGGGGCGAGCAGTACTTC. It codes for CASSLGGRGEQYF.

The chain links TRBV19 to TRBJ2-7; 10 bases are a match to TRBD2. Germline CDR1 is LNHDA and CDR2 is SQIVND (reference sequence). The V and J ends lost 3 bases and 0 bases, in that order; junction bases with no gene match: 8. This CDR3 spans 17 amino acids. Written as DNA, the CDR3 is TGTGCCAGTAGTATCGGGACTAGCGCGCCGAGCTCCTACGAGCAGTACTTC. The encoded protein is CASSIGTSAPSSYEQYF.

This clone occurred a few times. J is TRBJ2-1 and V is TRBV6-4; D may be TRBD2 (7 bases). V shed 3 bases and J shed 0 bases, with 9 bases lying between them. From germline, CDR1 is MRHNA and CDR2 SNTAGT. The CDR3 length is 15 residues. CDR3 residues: CASSEGGGSYNEQFF. CDR3 sequence (DNA): TGTGCCAGCAGTGAAGGGGGGGGCTCCTACAATGAGCAGTTCTTC.

The genes are TRBV2 and TRBJ1-2; 7 bases align to TRBD1. The V gene end was trimmed by 5 bases and the J gene end by 4 bases; junction bases not matched to a gene: 16. The CDR3 has 17 residues. CDR1 is SNHLY and CDR2 is FYNNEI in the germline V gene. In nucleotides, the CDR3 is TGTGCCAGCAGTATCCGGGACAGCAGTCCCGGGCCCTATGGCTACACCTTC. This gives the protein CASSIRDSSPGPYGYTF.

This clone was seen only once. The chain couples TRBV10-3 to TRBJ2-1; D ambiguous. This CDR3 comprises 14 residues. Germline-derived CDR1 and CDR2 are ENHRY and SYGVKD. Trimming removed 3 bases from V and 2 bases from J, with 8 bases in between. CDR3 nucleotides: TGTGCCATCAGTGAATACTCGGCCTACAATGAGCAGTTCTTC. It encodes CAISEYSAYNEQFF.

The CDR3 nucleotides read TGTGCCAGCAGTTTGGGTTGGAGCTCCTACAATGAGCAGTTCTTC. Residues: CASSLGWSSYNEQFF. The genes are TRBV27 and TRBJ2-1; D is uncertain. The CDR3 has 15 amino acids. CDR1 is MNHEY, CDR2 SMNVEV, per germline (reference sequence). V lost 3 bases, J lost 0 bases, and 9 bases lay in between.

A few counts support this clone. The J gene is TRBJ2-1, the V gene TRBV28; 12 bases are a match to TRBD2. Trimming at V came to 6 bases and at J to 10 bases, leaving 10 bases not matched to a gene. Germline V lookup: CDR1 MDHEN, CDR2 SYDVKM. The CDR3 totals 15 residues. The CDR3 here is CASSAWTSGIEEQFF. In nucleotides, the CDR3 is TGTGCCAGCAGCGCATGGACTAGCGGGATTGAGGAGCAGTTCTTC. The full variable domain, its missing parts supplied by reference TRBV28 and TRBJ2-1, is DVKVTQSSRYLVKRTGEKVFLECVQDMDHENMFWYRQDPGLGLRLIYFSYDVKMKEKGDIPEGYSVSREKKERFSLILESASTNQTSMYLCASSAWTSGIEEQFFGPGTRLTVL.